The following is a TCR beta chain sequence with its context. Its antigen is currently unknown. These data are taken from a study of shared clonotypes between healthy human individuals. J was trimmed by 4 bases and V by 1 base; bases with no gene match: 6. Germline V lookup: CDR1 SGHAT, CDR2 FQNNGV. This CDR3 has 19 residues. Those who donated, Caucasian adults without exception, all lived in Nashville, Tennessee. Clones were sequenced by immunoSEQ multiplex PCR, and TCRdb holds only the in-frame ones, with some missing. The repertoire holds roughly 2.5 million clones, with over 85% as singletons. Regarding the study as a whole: Sharing of clonotypes among donors was expected to vary with sequencing depth.

This sequence originates from a man aged 18-30 years in good health. Sample: naive CD4+ T cells sorted from blood. Specified subset: CD45RA+ positively selected. The chain is built from TRBV11-2 and TRBJ2-2; 16 positions agree with TRBD2. CDR3 DNA sequence: TGTGCCAGCAGCTTAGTCGGGACTAGCGGGAGGGCCCGCACCGGGGAGCTGTTTTTT. It specifies CASSLVGTSGRARTGELFF.